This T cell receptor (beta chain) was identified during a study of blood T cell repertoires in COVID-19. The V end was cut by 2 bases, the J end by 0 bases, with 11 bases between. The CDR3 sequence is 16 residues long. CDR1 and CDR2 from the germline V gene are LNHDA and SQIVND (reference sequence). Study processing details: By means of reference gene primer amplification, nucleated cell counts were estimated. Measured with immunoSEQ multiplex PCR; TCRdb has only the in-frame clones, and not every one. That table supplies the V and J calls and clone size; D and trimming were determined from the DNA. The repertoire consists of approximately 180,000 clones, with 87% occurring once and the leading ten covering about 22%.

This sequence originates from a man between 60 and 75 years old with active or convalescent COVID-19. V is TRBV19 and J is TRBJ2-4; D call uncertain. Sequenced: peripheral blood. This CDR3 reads CASSITPAGAKNIQYF. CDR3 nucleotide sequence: TGTGCCAGTAGTATAACCCCCGCCGGAGCCAAAAACATTCAGTACTTC. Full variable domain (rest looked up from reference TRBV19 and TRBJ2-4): DGGITQSPKYLFRKEGQNVTLSCEQNLNHDAMYWYRQDPGQGLRLIYYSQIVNDFQKGDIAEGYSVSREKKESFPLTVTSAQKNPTAFYLCASSITPAGAKNIQYFGAGTRLSVL.